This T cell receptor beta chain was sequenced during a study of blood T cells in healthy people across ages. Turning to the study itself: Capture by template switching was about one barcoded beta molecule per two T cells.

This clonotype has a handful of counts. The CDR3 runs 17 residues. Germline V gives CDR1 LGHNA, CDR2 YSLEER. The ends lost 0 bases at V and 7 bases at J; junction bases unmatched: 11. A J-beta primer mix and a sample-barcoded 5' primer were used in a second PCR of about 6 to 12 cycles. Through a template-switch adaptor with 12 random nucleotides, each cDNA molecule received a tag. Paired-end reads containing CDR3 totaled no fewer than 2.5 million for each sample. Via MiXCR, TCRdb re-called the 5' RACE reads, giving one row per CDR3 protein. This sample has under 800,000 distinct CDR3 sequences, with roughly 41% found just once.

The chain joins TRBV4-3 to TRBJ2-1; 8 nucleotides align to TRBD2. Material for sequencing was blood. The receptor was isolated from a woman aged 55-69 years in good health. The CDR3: CASSQDLGTSTSNEQFF. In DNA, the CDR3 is TGCGCCAGCAGCCAAGATCTCGGGACTAGTACCAGTAATGAGCAGTTCTTC.